The 10 T cell receptor beta chains listed next were all sequenced from one sample in a study of human T cells and chemical hapten exposure. Described time point: pre-sensitization, week 0. The treatment denotes: therapeutic diphenylcyclopropenone sensitization with weekly scalp DPC. TCRdb reprocessed the RACE reads with MiXCR, giving one entry per CDR3 protein. The table records 200,000 to 300,000 distinct CDR3 sequences, 7% to 10% of them present only once. This specimen consisted of whole blood, obtained in connection with sensitization to the hapten diphenylcyclopropenone (DPC). These TCRs come from a woman in her 40s with alopecia areata. Some clones in this sample may be carry-over from other donors' samples.

This clonotype was counted many times. This sequence joins TRBV25-1 and TRBJ1-6; tentative D call: TRBD1 (6 bases). This CDR3 contains 15 residues. CDR1 MGHDK and CDR2 SYGVNS come from the germline V gene. V was shortened by 1 base and J by 6 bases, with 10 bases between the two germline ends. CDR3 sequence (DNA): TGTGCCAGCAGTGAATCACAGGGATCTAATTCACCCCTCCACTTT. It translates to CASSESQGSNSPLHF. Using reference TRBV25-1 and TRBJ1-6 for the parts outside the CDR3, the full variable domain is EADIYQTPRYLVIGTGKKITLECSQTMGHDKMYWYQQDPGMELHLIHYSYGVNSTEKGDLSSESTVSRIRTEHFPLTLESARPSHTSQYLCASSESQGSNSPLHFGNGTRLTVT.

The chain carries TRBV12-3 or TRBV12-4 and TRBJ2-5, with D hard to call. Trimming cost V 2 bases and J 7 bases, with 8 bases left between them. The CDR3 runs to 12 residues. CDR3 in DNA: TGTGCCAGCAGTTTACCCTCGGGGACCCAGTACTTC. The encoded protein is CASSLPSGTQYF.

The genes are TRBV19 and TRBJ2-2; TRBD2 is a possible D gene (6 bases). V lost 4 bases, J lost 3 bases, and 9 bases lay in between. The germline V gene has CDR1 LNHDA and CDR2 SQIVND (reference sequence). The CDR3 has 14 residues. The CDR3 DNA reads as TGTGCCAGTAGTAGATCGGGAGACACCGGGGAGCTGTTTTTT. Translating gives CASSRSGDTGELFF. Full variable domain (remainder filled in from reference TRBV19 and TRBJ2-2): DGGITQSPKYLFRKEGQNVTLSCEQNLNHDAMYWYRQDPGQGLRLIYYSQIVNDFQKGDIAEGYSVSREKKESFPLTVTSAQKNPTAFYLCASSRSGDTGELFFGEGSRLTVL.

This clonotype occurred a few times. The chain is built from TRBV5-1 and TRBJ2-3; D possibly corresponds to TRBD2 (6 bases). The V gene's germline CDR1 is SGHRS and CDR2 YFSETQ. This CDR3 is 14 amino acids long. V dropped 3 bases and J dropped 2 bases, with 10 bases sitting between them. In nucleotides, the CDR3 is TGCGCCAGCAGCTCAGGCGGGAACACAGATACGCAGTATTTT. Protein: CASSSGGNTDTQYF.

This rearrangement joins TRBV6-6 to TRBJ2-3, with D maybe TRBD2 (6 bases). The V gene's germline CDR1 is MNHNY and CDR2 SVGAGI (reference sequence). With 6 bases removed from V and 4 bases from J, the gap between germline ends came to 17 bases. This CDR3 spans 15 amino acids. The CDR3 region is CASRLRGPGADTQYF. The CDR3 DNA reads TGTGCCAGCAGGTTGCGCGGACCGGGGGCAGATACGCAGTATTTT.

The V call is TRBV20-1, the J call TRBJ1-6; maybe TRBD1 (6 bases). This CDR3 contains 14 residues. Trimming removed 3 bases from V and 5 bases from J, with 11 bases in between. Germline V gene lookup returns CDR1 DFQATT and CDR2 SNEGSKA (reference sequence). The CDR3 loop is CSARPTGNNSPLHF. In DNA form, the CDR3 reads TGCAGTGCTAGGCCGACAGGAAATAATTCACCCCTCCACTTT.

This clonotype was observed many times. CDR3 sequence: CASSWEGSGNTIYF. DNA of the CDR3: TGCGCCAGCAGCTGGGAGGGCTCTGGAAACACCATATATTTT. The chain combines TRBV5-1 with TRBJ1-3; D is unclear. CDR3 length: 14 residues. Germline V gene lookup returns CDR1 SGHRS and CDR2 YFSETQ. Trimming removed 3 bases at V and 0 bases at J, with 7 bases between.

This clonotype has a count of ten or more. The rearrangement uses TRBV28 and TRBJ1-2, with D possibly matching TRBD1 (6 bases). Germline CDR1 is MDHEN and CDR2 is SYDVKM. V was trimmed by 6 bases and J by 8 bases, leaving 22 bases between them. This CDR3 comprises 15 residues. The CDR3 nucleotides read TGTGCCAGCAGCTCCACCTTCCAGGGGTCGCGGGGCTACACCTTC. It specifies CASSSTFQGSRGYTF.

The sample holds many counts of this clonotype. J is TRBJ2-7 and V is TRBV12-3 or TRBV12-4; 7 nucleotides line up with TRBD2. This CDR3 region has 12 residues. With V trimmed by 3 bases and J by 5 bases, 1 base remained unmatched. The DNA of the CDR3 is TGTGCCAGCAGTTTCGGGAGGAACGAGCAGTACTTC. Residues: CASSFGRNEQYF.

This clonotype was seen repeatedly, ten times or more. This sequence joins TRBV12-3 or TRBV12-4 and TRBJ1-2; D gene uncertain. V was trimmed by 6 bases and J by 1 base, leaving 18 bases between them. The CDR3 runs to 16 residues. The CDR3 sequence: CASSLPPRSFNYGYTF. The DNA of the CDR3 is TGTGCCAGCAGCTTACCGCCGAGGTCTTTTAACTATGGCTACACCTTC.